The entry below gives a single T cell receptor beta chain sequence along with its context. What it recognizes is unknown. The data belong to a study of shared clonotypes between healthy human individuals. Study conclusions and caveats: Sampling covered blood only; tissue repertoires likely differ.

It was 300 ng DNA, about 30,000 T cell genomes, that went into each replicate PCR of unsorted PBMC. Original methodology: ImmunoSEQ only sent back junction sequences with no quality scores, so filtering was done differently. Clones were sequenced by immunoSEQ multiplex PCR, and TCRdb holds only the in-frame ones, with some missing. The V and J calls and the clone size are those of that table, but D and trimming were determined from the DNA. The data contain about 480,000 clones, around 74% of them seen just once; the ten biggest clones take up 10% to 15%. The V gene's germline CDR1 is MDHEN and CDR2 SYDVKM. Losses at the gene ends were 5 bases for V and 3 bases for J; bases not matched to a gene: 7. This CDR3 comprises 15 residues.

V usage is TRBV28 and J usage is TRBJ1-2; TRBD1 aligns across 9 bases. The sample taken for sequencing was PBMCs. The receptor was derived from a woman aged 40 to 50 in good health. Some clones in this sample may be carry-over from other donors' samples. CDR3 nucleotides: TGTGCCAGCAGTGGAGCAGGACAGGGGTACTATGGCTACACCTTC. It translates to CASSGAGQGYYGYTF.